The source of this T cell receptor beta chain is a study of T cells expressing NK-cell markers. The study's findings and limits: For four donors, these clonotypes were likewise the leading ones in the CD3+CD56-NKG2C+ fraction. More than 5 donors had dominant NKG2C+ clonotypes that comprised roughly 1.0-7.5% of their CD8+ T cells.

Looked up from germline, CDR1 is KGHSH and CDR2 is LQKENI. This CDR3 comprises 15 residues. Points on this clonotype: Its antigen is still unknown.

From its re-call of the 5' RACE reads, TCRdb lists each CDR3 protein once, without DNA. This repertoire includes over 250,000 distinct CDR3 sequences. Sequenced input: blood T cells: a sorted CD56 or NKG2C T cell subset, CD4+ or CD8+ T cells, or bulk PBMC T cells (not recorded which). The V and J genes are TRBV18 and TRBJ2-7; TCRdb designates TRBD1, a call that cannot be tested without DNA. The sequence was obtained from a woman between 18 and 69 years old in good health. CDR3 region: CASSPVGGFSYEQYF.